This entry concerns a single T cell receptor beta chain. No antigen is known for it. These data come from a study of cytomegalovirus exposure and HLA in healthy donors. Whole-study context: The same platform was used for the 100 to 150 validation repertoires as for the roughly 730 first-cohort repertoires, as reported in a later analysis.

These donors were members of the 120-subject validation cohort, a group separate from the approximately 670-subject first cohort. V lost 1 base to trimming and J lost 0 bases, with 13 bases between them. Germline V gene data show CDR1 as SGHVS and CDR2 as FNYEAQ. The CDR3 has 16 amino acids. Whole-study results and caveats: Rarity held for most TCR sequences, but there were some public TCRs that occurred in many donors. The finding came from a later analysis; first-cohort TCR clusters tended to co-occur in the roughly 110 validation repertoires.

The protocol was immunoSEQ multiplex PCR, while the TCRdb copy is restricted to in-frame clones and leaves out a portion. The table shows 150,000 or so clones, with around nine tenths occurring only once. The receptor comes from a woman in her twenties or thirties in good health and CMV-seronegative. This sequence joins TRBV7-6 and TRBJ2-7; tentative D call: TRBD2 (6 bases). The specimen sequenced was PBMCs. The CDR3 protein is CASSLGAGGSSYEQYF. Written as DNA, the CDR3 is TGTGCCAGCAGCTTAGGGGCAGGAGGGAGCTCCTACGAGCAGTACTTC.